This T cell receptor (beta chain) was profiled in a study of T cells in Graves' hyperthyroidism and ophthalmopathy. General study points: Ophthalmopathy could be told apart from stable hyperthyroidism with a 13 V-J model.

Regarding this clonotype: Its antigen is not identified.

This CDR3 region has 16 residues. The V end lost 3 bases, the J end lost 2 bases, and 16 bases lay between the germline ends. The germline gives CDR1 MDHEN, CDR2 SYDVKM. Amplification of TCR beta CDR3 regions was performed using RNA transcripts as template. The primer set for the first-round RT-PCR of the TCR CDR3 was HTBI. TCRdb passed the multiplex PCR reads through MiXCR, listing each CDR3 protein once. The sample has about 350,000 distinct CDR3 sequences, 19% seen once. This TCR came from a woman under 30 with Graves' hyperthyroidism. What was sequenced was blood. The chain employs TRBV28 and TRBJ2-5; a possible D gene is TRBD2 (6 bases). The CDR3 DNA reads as TGTGCCAGCAGTTTCCCGGGACTGGGCGATCAAGAGACCCAGTACTTC. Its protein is CASSFPGLGDQETQYF.